This T cell receptor beta chain was retrieved from a study of blood T cell repertoires in COVID-19 (dated by TCRdb to 2018 to 2021). As for the study more broadly: Samples from collaborators originated in the United States, Italy and Spain and spanned both the acute and convalescent phases of COVID-19. The prospective study material was composed of cDNA or gDNA derived from T cells, B-cell-depleted T cells, or PBMCs. Subjects who had been exposed to COVID-19, were actively infected with it, or had recovered from it provided the deeply sampled blood TCRbeta repertoires that made up the dataset. The repertoires were made available in a free public database intended to serve as a resource for research on the immune response to SARS-CoV-2. The samples were drawn from the first 160 participants of the ongoing ImmuneRACE study and from under 1,500 subjects provided by 6 global collaborators. Nearly every sample came with metadata listing a de-identified subject ID, COVID-19 status, age in years and sex. Where HLA class I and class II types were available, the types were taken from metadata supplied by the sample provider, not from assay-based typing. The investigation overall reported the following: Clinical and demographic metadata were provided uncurated, with the amount varying by source and participant.

About this clone itself: No cognate antigen has been identified for it. Base qualities are missing; no much larger clone stands one base away.

Reading the germline V gene gives CDR1 SGHRS and CDR2 YFSETQ. Clipping removes 3 bases from V and 1 base from J, with 4 as the unmatched junction base count. Taken from cysteine to phenylalanine, the CDR3 has 15 residues. Left in the record is the CDR3 DNA by itself, 45 bases read in frame from the first base. Each collaborating institution followed its own protocols to collect whole blood in K2EDTA tubes. For TCRbeta analysis, collaborators shipped samples as frozen whole blood, isolated PBMCs, or DNA extracted from either of those sample types. TCRbeta CDR3 regions were amplified from genomic DNA by means of the immunoSEQ Assay, a bias-controlled multiplex PCR. Turning to the authors' computational methods: The number of nucleated cells in each sample was estimated by amplification of reference gene primers within the assay. To quantify the absolute abundance of each unique TCRbeta CDR3 rearrangement, sequence reads were collapsed and filtered. Productive Simpson clonality was computed per sample as the square root of Simpson's diversity index over productive rearrangements. Imported from immuneACCESS, the table was reduced by TCRdb to in-frame sequences with V and J called. These copies leave out some clones; in studies compared against another copy, an unresolved V gene accounts for under half, and the cause of the remainder is not known. Clonal size and the V and J genes are those of that table, whereas D and trimming came from the DNA. The sample table shows around 70,000 clones, and around 80% are seen once. About a sixth of the sample belongs to the ten largest clones.

The chain uses TRBV5-1 and TRBJ1-1, and TRBD1 aligns with 9 junction nucleotides. Sequenced input: peripheral blood. The sequence derives from a woman aged 55 to 70 with acute or convalescent COVID-19. The CDR3 here reads CASSWTGVRNTEAFF. The DNA sequence follows: TGCGCCAGCAGCTGGACAGGGGTCCGGAACACTGAAGCTTTCTTT.